This TCR beta chain was captured by sequencing in a study of shared clonotypes between healthy human individuals. Study-level background: Three plates were used per donor for CD4 naive, three for CD4 memory, two for CD8 naive and one for CD8 memory.

Per sorted-subset replicate PCR, input was approximately 0.2 ug DNA, representing tens of thousands of T cell genomes. TCRdb keeps only in-frame clones here, not all; method: immunoSEQ multiplex PCR. The data show approximately 2,300,000 clones, roughly 90% seen once. Nashville, Tennessee was home to all donors, who were Caucasian adults. This TCR was recovered from a man aged 18-30 years in good health. Some clones in this sample may be carry-over from other donors' samples. Sequencing was performed on naive CD4+ T cells from PBMCs. Subset denoted: CD45RA+ positively selected.

The CDR3 sequence is CASSLTRDSFGNTIYF. The CDR3 coding sequence is TGTGCCAGTAGTTTGACCCGGGACAGCTTTGGAAACACCATATATTTT. The V call is TRBV19, the J call TRBJ1-3, with 7 bases matching TRBD1. Germline loops: CDR1 LNHDA, CDR2 SQIVND (reference sequence). This CDR3 comprises 16 residues. V was pared by 5 bases and J by 3 bases, with 10 bases of the junction left unmatched.